One and the same sample provided the 21 T cell receptor beta chains below, sequenced in a study of T cell responses to AZD1222 COVID-19 vaccine. Assay used: immunoSEQ multiplex PCR; TCRdb lists only in-frame clones, some missing. The repertoire holds some 200,000 clones, with approximately 93% as singletons. This specimen consisted of peripheral blood, obtained 28 days after the second AZD1222 dose. All receptors come from an adult who received the AZD1222 COVID-19 vaccine.

V is TRBV3-1 (or the pseudogene TRBV3-2) and J is TRBJ1-6, with D maybe TRBD1 (6 bases). CDR3 length: 16 residues. V lost 4 bases, J lost 4 bases, and 14 bases lay in between. The germline V gene has CDR1 LGHDT and CDR2 YNNKEL (reference sequence). As DNA, the CDR3 is TGTGCCAGCAGCCCTCCCCGACAGGTTTATAATTCACCCCTCCACTTT. Amino acids: CASSPPRQVYNSPLHF.

The chain recombines TRBV10-1 with TRBJ1-2, with 11 bases aligning to TRBD1. The CDR3 length is 16 residues. CDR1 is WNHNN, CDR2 SYGVQD, per germline (reference sequence). V shed 2 bases and J 5 bases; nucleotides not matched to a gene: 7. DNA for the CDR3: TGCGCCAGCAGTGAGGGACAGGGGGCCCCTTGGTATGGCTACACCTTC. Protein: CASSEGQGAPWYGYTF.

This chain uses TRBV24-1 with TRBJ2-2; either TRBD1 or TRBD2 may fit D (5 bases each). The length of the CDR3 is 15 residues. Germline loops: CDR1 KGHDR, CDR2 SFDVKD. With 4 bases removed from V and 8 bases from J, the gap between germline ends came to 16 bases. The CDR3 nucleotides are TGTGCCACCAGTGACTCGGGGACCTTGAGAGGGGAGCTGTTTTTT. Translated: CATSDSGTLRGELFF.

V usage is TRBV7-9 and J usage is TRBJ2-3; 11 positions agree with TRBD2. V trimming: 5 bases; J trimming: 2 bases; junction bases outside the gene matches: 6. Germline V gene sequence: CDR1 SEHNR, CDR2 FQNEAQ (reference sequence). The CDR3 length is 16 residues. DNA of the CDR3: TGTGCCAGCAGCATTCCTAGCGGGGGGTTCACAGATACGCAGTATTTT. Residues: CASSIPSGGFTDTQYF.

On this clone: The same CDR3 also results from other DNA sequences found in this sample. The V call is TRBV6-5, the J call TRBJ1-1; D is uncertain. V dropped 0 bases and J dropped 1 base, with 3 bases sitting between them. CDR1 is MNHEY and CDR2 is SVGAGI in the germline V gene. The CDR3 contains 13 residues. The CDR3 DNA follows: TGTGCCAGCAGTTACTCGAGGAACACTGAAGCTTTCTTT. Translation gives CASSYSRNTEAFF.

The V and J genes are TRBV10-3 and TRBJ1-1; D gene uncertain. The length of the CDR3 is 18 residues. Trimming removed 1 base at V and 0 bases at J, with 18 bases between. Germline CDR1 reads ENHRY; CDR2 reads SYGVKD. CDR3 bases: TGTGCCATCAGTGAGTTTAACCTGGACGGAGTCATGAACACTGAAGCTTTCTTT. Its protein product is CAISEFNLDGVMNTEAFF.

The chain employs TRBV30 and TRBJ2-2; D gene unclear. Germline V CDR1 and CDR2: GTSNPN, SVGIG (reference sequence). The V end lost 0 bases, the J end lost 2 bases, and 7 bases lay between the germline ends. This CDR3 spans 14 amino acids. The CDR3 DNA sequence: TGTGCCTGGAGTGTACGTGTCAACACCGGGGAGCTGTTTTTT. As protein: CAWSVRVNTGELFF.

This clone has only one observation. The rearrangement links TRBV7-9 to TRBJ1-6; the D gene is possibly TRBD1 (5 bases). This CDR3 spans 15 amino acids. V lost 5 bases and J 7 bases, leaving 15 bases between the germline ends. Germline V gives CDR1 SEHNR, CDR2 FQNEAQ (reference sequence). The CDR3 loop is CASSLPWGPNSPLHF. Here the CDR3 DNA reads TGTGCCAGCAGCCTTCCGTGGGGCCCCAATTCACCCCTCCACTTT.

V gene TRBV19 combines with J gene TRBJ2-5, with D perhaps matching TRBD1 (8 bases). This CDR3 is built from 13 residues. The V gene's germline CDR1 is LNHDA and CDR2 SQIVND (reference sequence). V was trimmed by 4 bases and J by 5 bases, leaving 11 bases between them. CDR3 coding DNA: TGTGCCAGTAGTAAACAGGGGGGGGAGACCCAGTACTTC. It translates to CASSKQGGETQYF.

The chain joins TRBV7-9 to TRBJ1-3, with D unresolved. Germline assignment: CDR1 SEHNR and CDR2 FQNEAQ (reference sequence). The CDR3 covers 14 residues. The germline V and J ends were trimmed by 4 bases and 6 bases, with 13 bases remaining between them. The CDR3 is CASSSRVGENTIYF. The CDR3 DNA is TGTGCCAGCAGCTCTAGAGTAGGAGAAAACACCATATATTTT.

The genes are TRBV29-1 and TRBJ1-4; D perhaps matches TRBD1 (6 bases). The CDR3 totals 15 residues. Deletions cut 4 bases from V and 7 bases from J, with 19 bases between. The germline gives CDR1 SQVTM, CDR2 ANQGSEA. The CDR3 DNA reads as TGCAGCGTTGGACCAACAGGGTCAGGCGGTGAAAAACTGTTTTTT. Translation gives CSVGPTGSGGEKLFF. The whole variable domain, filled in from reference TRBV29-1 and TRBJ1-4, reads SAVISQKPSRDICQRGTSLTIQCQVDSQVTMMFWYRQQPGQSLTLIATANQGSEATYESGFVIDKFPISRPNLTFSTLTVSNMSPEDSSIYLCSVGPTGSGGEKLFFGSGTQLSVL.

The CDR3 DNA reads as TGTGCCAGTAGTATGGGGAGAGCGACCTATAATTCACCCCTCCACTTT. This sequence encodes CASSMGRATYNSPLHF. The chain combines TRBV19 with TRBJ1-6; D gene unclear. Germline CDR1 reads LNHDA; CDR2 reads SQIVND (reference sequence). The V and J ends lost 3 bases and 2 bases respectively, with 11 bases between them. The CDR3 extends over 16 amino acids.

This clone was recorded once. V and J are TRBV4-1 and TRBJ2-3, with no clear D. Germline CDR1 and CDR2: MGHRA and YSYEKL. This CDR3 contains 15 residues. V lost 1 base to trimming and J lost 2 bases, with 10 bases between them. CDR3 bases: TGCGCCAGCAGCCAAGGGGCCCGCAACACAGATACGCAGTATTTT. It translates to CASSQGARNTDTQYF.

V and J are TRBV9 and TRBJ2-1; 9 bases are shared with TRBD1. Germline CDR1 is SGDLS and CDR2 is YYNGEE. J lost 11 bases, V lost 3 bases, and 3 bases had no gene match. The CDR3 runs to 12 residues. This CDR3 reads CASSEDRGKQFF. CDR3 nucleotide sequence: TGTGCCAGCAGCGAGGACAGGGGCAAGCAGTTCTTC.

V is TRBV18 and J is TRBJ1-5, with D tentatively TRBD1 (5 bases). Germline CDR1 is KGHSH and CDR2 is LQKENI. The germline V and J ends were trimmed by 3 bases and 6 bases, with 12 bases remaining between them. CDR3 length equals 14 residues. The CDR3 reads CASSPGVTGQPQHF. In DNA form, the CDR3 reads TGTGCCAGCTCACCGGGGGTTACGGGTCAGCCCCAGCATTTT.

This chain connects TRBV10-1 to TRBJ2-3; 8 bases match TRBD2. The junction had 4 bases not matched to a gene; V was cut back by 0 bases and J by 2 bases. Germline V gives CDR1 WNHNN, CDR2 SYGVQD (reference sequence). There are 16 residues in the CDR3. The CDR3 DNA reads as TGCGCCAGCAGTGAGTCGGCTAGCGGGTCCACAGATACGCAGTATTTT. It translates to CASSESASGSTDTQYF.

The chain uses TRBV27 and TRBJ1-5; 9 nucleotides align to TRBD1. After removal of 5 bases from V and 4 bases from J, the junction contained 3 bases not matched to a gene. The CDR3 length is 14 residues. The V gene's germline CDR1 is MNHEY and CDR2 SMNVEV (reference sequence). The CDR3 loop is CASSRGQGNQPQHF. The CDR3, as DNA: TGTGCCAGCAGTCGGGGACAGGGAAATCAGCCCCAGCATTTT.

The chain combines TRBV14 with TRBJ1-2; D ambiguous. The V gene's germline CDR1 is SGHDN and CDR2 FVKESK. The CDR3 is made up of 15 amino acids. The germline V and J ends were trimmed by 4 bases and 0 bases, with 12 bases remaining between them. CDR3 coding DNA: TGTGCCAGCAGCCTTCGGACGGGCGCTAACTATGGCTACACCTTC. It specifies CASSLRTGANYGYTF.

The V gene is TRBV29-1, the J gene TRBJ2-3; D might be TRBD1 (5 bases). Trimming removed 6 bases at V and 1 base at J, with 8 bases between. CDR3 length equals 12 residues. Germline assignment: CDR1 SQVTM and CDR2 ANQGSEA. CDR3 region: CSVGDGTDTQYF. DNA of the CDR3: TGCAGCGTAGGGGATGGCACAGATACGCAGTATTTT.

This clone was detected only a few times. The CDR3, as DNA: TGTGCCAGCAGCGGGACAGTGCTGGGTTGGGCCCACACCTTC. Translating it yields CASSGTVLGWAHTF. This sequence joins TRBV3-1 (or the pseudogene TRBV3-2) and TRBJ1-2, with TRBD1 matching 7 bases. Germline CDR1 LGHDT, CDR2 YNNKEL (reference sequence). V shed 5 bases and J 12 bases; nucleotides not matched to a gene: 15. This CDR3 is 14 amino acids long.

V is TRBV5-1 and J is TRBJ1-1, with 8 positions matching TRBD1. The CDR3 extends over 14 amino acids. Germline V gene sequence: CDR1 SGHRS, CDR2 YFSETQ. The junction had 10 bases not matched to a gene; V was cut back by 5 bases and J by 7 bases. CDR3 in amino acids: CASRQGQGYFEAFF. In DNA, the CDR3 is TGCGCCAGCAGACAAGGACAGGGATACTTTGAAGCTTTCTTT.